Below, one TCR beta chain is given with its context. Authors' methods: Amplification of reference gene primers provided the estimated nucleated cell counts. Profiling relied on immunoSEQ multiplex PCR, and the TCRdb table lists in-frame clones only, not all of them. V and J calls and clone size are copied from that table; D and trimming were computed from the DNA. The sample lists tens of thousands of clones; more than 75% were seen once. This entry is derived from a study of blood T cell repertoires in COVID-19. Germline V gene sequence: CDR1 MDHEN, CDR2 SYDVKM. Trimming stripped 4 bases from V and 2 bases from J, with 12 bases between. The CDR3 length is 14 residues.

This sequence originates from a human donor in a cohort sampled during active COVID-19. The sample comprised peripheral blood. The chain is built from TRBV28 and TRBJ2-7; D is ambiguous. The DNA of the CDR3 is TGTGCCAGCAGTTCCAGGAAGCCAGCCTACGAGCAGTACTTC. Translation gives CASSSRKPAYEQYF.